The 13 T cell receptor beta chains presented below share a single source sample, sequenced in a study of post-analysis software for immune sequencing data. Each TCR beta cDNA library carried unique molecular identifiers. TCRdb itself ran the PCR reads through MiXCR, one entry per CDR3 protein. The sample shows 740,000 or so distinct CDR3 sequences, around 50% of them seen only once. Study outcomes and limitations: A few TRBV segments occurring more often in patients than controls included TRBV5-6, TRBV5-1 and TRBV20-1.

Antigens of these TCRs are unknown. Material: blood. The receptors originated from a girl aged 10 to 17 with multiple sclerosis.

The chain uses TRBV20-1 and TRBJ2-1, with 14 bases that match TRBD2. V lost 0 bases and J lost 3; bases outside the gene matches: 4. This CDR3 comprises 17 residues. Germline CDR1 reads DFQATT; CDR2 reads SNEGSKA (reference sequence). The CDR3 here is CSARETGLAGDYNEQFF. For the CDR3, the DNA is TGCAGTGCTAGAGAGACGGGACTAGCGGGGGACTACAATGAGCAGTTCTTC.

The rearrangement joins TRBV20-1 to TRBJ2-5; 8 bases are a match to TRBD2. Germline lookup yields CDR1 DFQATT and CDR2 SNEGSKA (reference sequence). V shed 8 bases and J 5 bases; nucleotides not matched to a gene: 10. The CDR3 length is 13 residues. CDR3 residues: CSSRGGLRETQYF. The CDR3 DNA reads TGCAGTTCCCGGGGGGGACTTAGGGAGACCCAGTACTTC.

The chain has TRBV7-9 and TRBJ2-7; no firm D call. This CDR3 has 16 residues. Germline loops: CDR1 SEHNR, CDR2 FQNEAQ (reference sequence). V was cut by 1 base and J by 0 bases, with 13 bases left in between. The CDR3 DNA sequence: TGTGCCAGCAGCTTAGTACCACGGGTGAGCTCCTACGAGCAGTACTTC. Its translation: CASSLVPRVSSYEQYF.

The chain employs TRBV6-5 and TRBJ2-5; TRBD1 agrees at 12 bases. Per the germline V gene, CDR1 is MNHEY and CDR2 is SVGAGI. V was clipped by 2 bases and J by 5 bases; unmatched bases: 3. The CDR3 totals 15 residues. The CDR3: CASSYAGQGAETQYF. CDR3 nucleotide sequence: TGTGCCAGCAGTTACGCGGGACAGGGGGCGGAGACCCAGTACTTC.

V gene TRBV12-3 or TRBV12-4 combines with J gene TRBJ1-4, with a tentative D call TRBD1 (5 bases). This CDR3 spans 14 amino acids. Deletions cut 3 bases from V and 6 bases from J, with 11 bases between. CDR3 coding DNA: TGTGCCAGCAGTTTGAGGCAGGGTGATGAAAAACTGTTTTTT. Translated, it gives CASSLRQGDEKLFF.

The chain links TRBV20-1 to TRBJ2-3; 9 bases match TRBD1. Germline lookup yields CDR1 DFQATT and CDR2 SNEGSKA (reference sequence). V shed 6 bases, J shed 2 bases, and the junction held 6 bases outside the gene matches. The CDR3 is 14 amino acids. The CDR3 DNA reads TGCAGTGCCTGGACAGGGGCGCCCACAGATACGCAGTATTTT. Translating it yields CSAWTGAPTDTQYF.

V and J are TRBV3-1 and TRBJ2-4; 12 nucleotides line up with TRBD2. Near its end, the DNA agrees better with TRBJ2-7, so the J call may be wrong. Germline CDR1 reads LGHDT; CDR2 reads YNNKEL (reference sequence). The CDR3 is 15 amino acids. In nucleotides, the CDR3 is TGTGCCAGCAGCCCTAGCGGGGGGGGCACCTACGAGCAGTACTTC. Protein: CASSPSGGGTYEQYF.

The J gene is TRBJ1-5, the V gene TRBV6-6; D remains ambiguous. The CDR3 has 17 amino acids. Germline CDR1 and CDR2: MNHNY and SVGAGI (reference sequence). Deletions cut 0 bases from V and 0 bases from J, with 12 bases between. CDR3 DNA sequence: TGTGCCAGCAGTTACTCGGAACAAACCTATAGCAATCAGCCCCAGCATTTT. Its protein is CASSYSEQTYSNQPQHF.

This clonotype was recorded a few times. The V gene is TRBV15, the J gene TRBJ2-6; a possible D gene is TRBD1 (6 bases). This CDR3 region has 16 residues. Trimming cost V 6 bases and J 4 bases, with 16 bases left between them. Germline V CDR1 and CDR2: LNHNV, YYDKDF (reference sequence). This CDR3 reads CATRDRTLGGANVLTF. For the CDR3, the DNA is TGTGCCACCAGGGACAGAACCCTGGGGGGGGCCAACGTCCTGACTTTC. The entire variable domain, with the rest obtained from reference TRBV15 and TRBJ2-6, is as follows: DAMVIQNPRYQVTQFGKPVTLSCSQTLNHNVMYWYQQKSSQAPKLLFHYYDKDFNNEADTPDNFQSRRPNTSFCFLDIRSPGLGDTAMYLCATRDRTLGGANVLTFGAGSRLTVL.

V gene TRBV30 combines with J gene TRBJ1-5, with TRBD1 as a possible D gene (5 bases). CDR1 and CDR2 from the germline V gene are GTSNPN and SVGIG (reference sequence). This CDR3 is built from 14 residues. V lost 4 bases and J 2 bases, leaving 12 bases between the germline ends. The CDR3 spells CAWMKGSGNQPQHF. The CDR3 DNA is TGTGCCTGGATGAAGGGGTCGGGCAATCAGCCCCAGCATTTT.

The chain recombines TRBV12-3 or TRBV12-4 with TRBJ2-6; D ambiguous. V lost 7 bases and J 2 bases, leaving 6 bases between the germline ends. The CDR3 is made up of 13 amino acids. CDR3 sequence reads: CASTSAGANVLTF. CDR3 in DNA: TGTGCCAGCACCAGCGCTGGGGCCAACGTCCTGACTTTC.

This sequence joins TRBV29-1 and TRBJ2-1; TRBD2 agrees at 13 bases. The CDR3 runs to 16 residues. Looked up from germline, CDR1 is SQVTM and CDR2 is ANQGSEA. Trimming took 6 bases from V and 5 from J; bases not matched to a gene: 10. In nucleotides, the CDR3 is TGCAGCGTCACCGGGACTAGCGGGATCACGGACAATGAGCAGTTCTTC. Translating gives CSVTGTSGITDNEQFF.

The J gene is TRBJ2-7, the V gene TRBV4-2, with a tentative D call TRBD2 (6 bases). Trimming stripped 0 bases from V and 2 bases from J, with 17 bases between. This CDR3 spans 17 amino acids. Germline CDR1 and CDR2: LGHNA and YNFKEQ. The CDR3 DNA reads as TGTGCCAGCAGCCAAGATGGGGCGGGATTATCGGCCTACGAGCAGTACTTC. This gives the protein CASSQDGAGLSAYEQYF.